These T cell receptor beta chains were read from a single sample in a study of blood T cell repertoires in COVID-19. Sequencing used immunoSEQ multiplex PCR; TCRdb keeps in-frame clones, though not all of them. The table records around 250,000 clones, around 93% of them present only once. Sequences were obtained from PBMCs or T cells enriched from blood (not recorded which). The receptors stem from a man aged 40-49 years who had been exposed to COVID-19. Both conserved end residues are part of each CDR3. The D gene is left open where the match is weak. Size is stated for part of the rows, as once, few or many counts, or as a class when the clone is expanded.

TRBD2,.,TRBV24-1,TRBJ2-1,TGTGCCACCAGTGATAGACAGGGCGGGACTAGCGGGAGGGGTTTAAATGAGCAGTTCTTC,CATSDRQGGTSGRGLNEQFF
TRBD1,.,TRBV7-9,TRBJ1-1,TGTGCCAGCAGCCCACCCGCCGGGACAGGGAGAGCTGAAGCTTTCTTT,CASSPPAGTGRAEAFF
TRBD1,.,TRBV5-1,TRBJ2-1,TGCGCCAGCAGTCGCACAGGGGATGAGCAGTTCTTC,CASSRTGDEQFF
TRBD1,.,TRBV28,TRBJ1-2,TGTGCCAGCAGTCTAATCTCCGTTTACAGGGGGGCTAACTATGGCTACACCTTC,CASSLISVYRGANYGYTF
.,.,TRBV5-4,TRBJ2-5,TGTGCCAGCAGCTTGGCAACAGCCCAAGAGACCCAGTACTTC,CASSLATAQETQYF
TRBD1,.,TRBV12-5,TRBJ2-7,TGTGCTAGTGGTTTTGGGACAGACTACGAGCAGTACTTC,CASGFGTDYEQYF
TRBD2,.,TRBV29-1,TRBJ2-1,TGCAGCGTTGAGTCTGGACTAGCGTACTTCAATGAGCAGTTCTTC,CSVESGLAYFNEQFF
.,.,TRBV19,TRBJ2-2,TGTGCCAGTGGGGGCGGTGGGACCGGGGAGCTGTTTTTT,CASGGGGTGELFF
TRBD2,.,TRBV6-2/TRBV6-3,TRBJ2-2,TGTGCCAGCAGTTACGGTCTAGGACTAGAGGACACCGGGGAGCTGTTTTTT,CASSYGLGLEDTGELFF
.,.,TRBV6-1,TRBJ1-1,TGTGCCAGCAGTGACGGTCCGAACACTGAAGCTTTCTTT,CASSDGPNTEAFF
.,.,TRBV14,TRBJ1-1,TGTGCCAGCAGCGGGCAGCCATTTAACACTGAAGCTTTCTTT,CASSGQPFNTEAFF
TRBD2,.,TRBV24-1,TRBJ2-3,TGTGCCGCGGGACTAGCCGGAACTGACGGGGCAGATACGCAGTATTTT,CAAGLAGTDGADTQYF
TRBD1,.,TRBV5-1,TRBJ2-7,TGCGCCAGCAGCTTGGGCGGACAGGCCTACGAGCAGTACTTC,CASSLGGQAYEQYF
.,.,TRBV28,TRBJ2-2,TGTGCCAGCAGTTCCCGGGTACATACCGCCGGGGAGCTGTTTTTT,CASSSRVHTAGELFF
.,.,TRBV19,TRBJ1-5,TGTGCCAGTAGTAACGGGGAGGTGGAAAGCAATCAGCCCCAGCATTTT,CASSNGEVESNQPQHF
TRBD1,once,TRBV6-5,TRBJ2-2,TGTGCCAGCAGTTACGTTACAGGGGGGACCGGGGAGCTGTTTTTT,CASSYVTGGTGELFF
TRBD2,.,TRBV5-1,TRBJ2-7,TGCGCCAGCAGCTTGGACGGCAGGGAGGGTTGGGAGCAGTACTTC,CASSLDGREGWEQYF
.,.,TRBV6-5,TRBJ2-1,TGTGCCAGCCGCCCCCCAGGTCTCGAGGGTGAGCAGTTCTTC,CASRPPGLEGEQFF
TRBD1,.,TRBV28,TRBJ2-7,TGTGCCAGCAGTTCAGGGGGCCAAGACGAGCAGTACTTC,CASSSGGQDEQYF
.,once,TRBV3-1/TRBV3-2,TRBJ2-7,TGTGCCAGCAGCGAAGACGTCCACGAGCAGTACTTC,CASSEDVHEQYF
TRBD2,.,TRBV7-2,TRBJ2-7,TGTGCCAGCAGCTTAGTAGCGGGAGGGGAGTACGAGCAGTACTTC,CASSLVAGGEYEQYF
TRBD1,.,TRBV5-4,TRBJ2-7,TGTGCCAGCAGCCAGGACAGGGTAGGGGTGTACGAGCAGTACTTC,CASSQDRVGVYEQYF
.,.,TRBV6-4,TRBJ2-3,TGTGCCAGCAGCAAAACAGGAGAATTCACAGATACGCAGTATTTT,CASSKTGEFTDTQYF
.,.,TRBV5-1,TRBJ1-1,TGCGCCAGCAGCTACCACAACAAGAACACTGAAGCTTTCTTT,CASSYHNKNTEAFF
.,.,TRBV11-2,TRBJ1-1,TGTGCCAGCACTCTATTTAACACTGAAGCTTTCTTT,CASTLFNTEAFF
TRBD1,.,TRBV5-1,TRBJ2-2,TGCGCCAGCGACCGTTCCGGGACAGGGGTGACCGGGGAGCTGTTTTTT,CASDRSGTGVTGELFF
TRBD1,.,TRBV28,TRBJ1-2,TGTGCCAGCAGTTTAGTGTTTACAGGGGATGGCTACACCTTC,CASSLVFTGDGYTF
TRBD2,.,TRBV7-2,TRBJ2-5,TGTGCCAGCAGCCGTACTAGCGGCCAAGAGACCCAGTACTTC,CASSRTSGQETQYF
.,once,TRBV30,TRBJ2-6,TGTGCCTGGGGTGCTGCAGACTATGGGGCCAACGTCCTGACTTTC,CAWGAADYGANVLTF
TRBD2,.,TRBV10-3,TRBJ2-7,TGTGCCATCAGTTTAGCGGGAGGGCAGGACGAGCAGTACTTC,CAISLAGGQDEQYF
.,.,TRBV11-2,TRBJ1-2,TGTGCCAGCAGCTTAGGAGGGGGGGCGCGAGGCTACACCTTC,CASSLGGGARGYTF
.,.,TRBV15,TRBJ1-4,TGTGCCACCAGCGGGGGGACTGAAACTAATGAAAAACTGTTTTTT,CATSGGTETNEKLFF
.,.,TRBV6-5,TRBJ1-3,TGTGCCAGCAGTCCACAGAACTCTGGAAACACCATATATTTT,CASSPQNSGNTIYF
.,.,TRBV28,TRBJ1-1,TGTGCCAGCAGCTCCCATGATGACACCGGGGGTTTCTTT,CASSSHDDTGGFF
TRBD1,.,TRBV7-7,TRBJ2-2,TGTGCCAGCAGCCCCGGGACAGTCGCTGGGGAGCTGTTTTTT,CASSPGTVAGELFF
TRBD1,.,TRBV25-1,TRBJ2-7,TGTGCCAGCAGTGAACCCCGGGACAGGGAAAAGTACTTC,CASSEPRDREKYF
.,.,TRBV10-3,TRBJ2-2,TGTGCCATCTCCCCGGGCGGGCCGAACACCGGGGAGCTGTTTTTT,CAISPGGPNTGELFF
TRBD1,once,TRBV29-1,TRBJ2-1,TGCAGCGTTGAACGCCGGGACAGCTCCTACAATGAGCAGTTCTTC,CSVERRDSSYNEQFF
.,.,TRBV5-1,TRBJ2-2,TGCGCCAGCAGTCCTAGTGGTACCGGGGAGCTGTTTTTT,CASSPSGTGELFF
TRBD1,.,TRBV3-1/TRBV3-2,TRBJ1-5,TGTGCCAGCAGCCAAGATCCCGGACAGGGGTCCGTTCAGCCCCAGCATTTT,CASSQDPGQGSVQPQHF